This TCR beta chain was recorded in a study of T cells in Graves' hyperthyroidism and ophthalmopathy. Researchers amplified the TCR beta CDR3 regions from RNA transcripts. TCR CDR3 regions were first amplified by RT-PCR with HTBI primers. TCRdb reanalysed the multiplex PCR reads using MiXCR and keeps one entry per CDR3 protein. The sample contains some 510,000 distinct CDR3 sequences, less than 25% of which appear only once. This clonotype was found many times. Trimming took 0 bases from V and 1 from J, leaving 12 bases between them. Germline V gives CDR1 LGHNA, CDR2 YSLEER. CDR3 size: 16 residues. The TCR sequence derives from a man younger than 35 with Graves' hyperthyroidism. The specimen was blood. The V gene is TRBV4-3, the J gene TRBJ1-1; D uncertain. CDR3 residues: CASSQEPPPPNTEAFF. In DNA, the CDR3 is TGCGCCAGCAGCCAAGAACCCCCCCCGCCGAACACTGAAGCTTTCTTT.